This T cell receptor (beta chain) comes out of a study of control samples from healthy donors and cancer patients. CDR1 and CDR2 (germline): SGHVS, FQNEAQ. The CDR3 is made up of 16 amino acids. The V and J ends lost 1 base and 0 bases, in that order; junction bases with no gene match: 1. Some clones are missing from TCRdb's copy, which holds only in-frame ones; the method was immunoSEQ multiplex PCR. Altogether 150,000 to 200,000 clones are present, about nine tenths being singletons, with the ten largest covering less than 1.6%. This chain joins TRBV7-8 and TRBJ2-4; 9 bases match TRBD2. Sequencing was carried out using blood. This TCR was recovered from a woman aged 25 to 45 in good health. Written as DNA, the CDR3 is TGTGCCAGCAGCTTAGGCGGGGGGGTAGCCAAAAACATTCAGTACTTC. It codes for CASSLGGGVAKNIQYF.